These 9 T cell receptor beta chains came from one sample sequenced in a study of T cells after yellow fever vaccination. TCRdb re-derived calls from the 5' RACE reads in MiXCR, one entry per CDR3 protein. The sample records a few hundred thousand distinct CDR3 sequences, 6.8% being singletons. Sequenced material: PBMCs, taken approximately 47 days after the first yellow fever vaccination. The receptors here all came from a man younger than 35 who received the YFV17D yellow fever vaccine.

This clonotype was counted at least ten times. The chain recombines TRBV7-9 with TRBJ2-1; D gene unclear. CDR3 size: 12 residues. V was pared by 4 bases and J by 9 bases, with 10 bases between. CDR1 and CDR2 (germline): SEHNR, FQNEAQ (reference sequence). CDR3: CASSSPGIEQFF. CDR3 DNA: TGTGCCAGCAGCTCACCCGGTATTGAGCAGTTCTTC. Combining the CDR3 with reference TRBV7-9 and TRBJ2-1 gives the whole variable domain DTGVSQNPRHKITKRGQNVTFRCDPISEHNRLYWYRQTLGQGPEFLTYFQNEAQLEKSRLLSDRFSAERPKGSFSTLEIQRTEQGDSAMYLCASSSPGIEQFFGPGTRLTVL.

Ten or more counts support this clonotype. The V call is TRBV12-3 or TRBV12-4, the J call TRBJ2-3; 10 bases agree with TRBD1. This CDR3 is 14 amino acids long. The J segment lost 3 bases and the V segment lost 5 bases, leaving 2 bases of the junction unmatched. CDR3 loop: CASSRGQGTDTQYF. The CDR3, as DNA: TGTGCCAGCAGTCGGGGACAGGGGACAGATACGCAGTATTTT.

This sequence joins TRBV6-2 or TRBV6-3 and TRBJ2-2; D not resolved. The germline CDR1 and CDR2 sequences are MNHEY and SVGEGT. The CDR3 runs to 12 residues. The ends were cut back, 10 bases at V and 2 bases at J, with 8 bases in the middle. The CDR3 loop reads CAIRPNTGELFF. CDR3 DNA: TGTGCCATCCGACCCAACACCGGGGAGCTGTTTTTT.

This clonotype was seen repeatedly, ten times or more. The chain joins TRBV5-4 to TRBJ2-3; possible D gene TRBD2, 5 bases. CDR1 and CDR2 (germline): SGHNT, YYREEE (reference sequence). The CDR3 sequence is 16 residues long. V was trimmed by 7 bases and J by 0 bases, leaving 18 bases between them. CDR3 sequence reads: CASASGERSSTDTQYF. CDR3 nucleotides: TGTGCCAGCGCCTCCGGGGAGCGCTCGAGCACAGATACGCAGTATTTT.

The CDR3 loop is CASSELRDGLTEAFF. The CDR3 nucleotides are TGTGCCAGTAGCGAACTCCGGGACGGTCTCACTGAAGCTTTCTTT. The chain is built from TRBV19 and TRBJ1-1, with D possibly matching TRBD1 (5 bases). Germline values: CDR1 LNHDA, CDR2 SQIVND (reference sequence). The CDR3 has 15 amino acids. The V gene lost 6 bases and the J gene lost 4 bases, with 18 bases spanning the gap.

This clonotype was observed a handful of times. The V and J genes are TRBV5-4 and TRBJ1-4, with D tentatively TRBD1 (6 bases). The CDR3 spans 14 residues. V lost 0 bases to trimming and J lost 5 bases, with 8 bases between them. Germline V gene lookup returns CDR1 SGHNT and CDR2 YYREEE (reference sequence). For the CDR3, the DNA is TGTGCCAGCAGCTTGGCCGGGACAAATGAAAAACTGTTTTTT. Translated: CASSLAGTNEKLFF. The complete variable domain, with remaining parts taken from reference TRBV5-4 and TRBJ1-4, reads ETGVTQSPTHLIKTRGQQVTLRCSSQSGHNTVSWYQQALGQGPQFIFQYYREEENGRGNFPPRFSGLQFPNYSSELNVNALELDDSALYLCASSLAGTNEKLFFGSGTQLSVL.

This clonotype was seen a handful of times. The chain has TRBV7-3 and TRBJ2-7; no firm D call. The germline V gene has CDR1 SGHTA and CDR2 FQGTGA. CDR3 length equals 13 residues. The V and J ends lost 6 bases and 6 bases respectively, with 15 bases between them. The CDR3 sequence: CASSSDPSGEQYV. The CDR3 nucleotides read TGTGCCAGCAGTTCCGACCCTTCGGGCGAGCAGTACGTC.

This rearrangement joins TRBV5-6 to TRBJ2-6, with D perhaps TRBD1 or TRBD2 (5 bases each). This CDR3 comprises 16 residues. Looked up from germline, CDR1 is SGHDT and CDR2 is YYEEEE. V shed 8 bases and J shed 4 bases, with 19 bases lying between them. The CDR3 nucleotides read TGTGCCAGGGGGCCCGGGATCCTCTGCGGGGCCAACGTCCTGACTTTC. It translates to CARGPGILCGANVLTF.

There are many counts of this clonotype. The chain carries TRBV27 and TRBJ2-3; D gene ambiguous. Trimming took off 6 bases at V and 0 bases at J, with 10 bases between the two ends. Germline-derived CDR1 and CDR2 are MNHEY and SMNVEV (reference sequence). The CDR3 totals 14 residues. The CDR3 sequence is CASSLMGSTDTQYF. As DNA, the CDR3 is TGTGCCAGCAGCTTAATGGGGAGCACAGATACGCAGTATTTT.